What follows are 24 T cell receptor beta chains derived from one specimen sequenced in a study of blood T cells in healthy people across ages. Next came a second PCR, run for about 6 to 11 cycles, which used a sample-barcoded 5' primer along with a J-beta primer mix. TCRdb called the 5' RACE reads again in MiXCR, with one record for every CDR3 protein. The profile shows about 800,000 distinct CDR3 sequences, more than 20% of them singletons. A further study also used this sample, focusing on T cells of mothers and their children.

Sequenced input: blood. All receptors come from a boy between 5 and 17 years old in good health.

Only a few counts were recorded for this clonotype. The rearrangement uses TRBV5-1 and TRBJ1-1; no definite D call. Trimming pared 0 bases from V and 1 base from J, leaving 7 bases between. CDR1 is SGHRS and CDR2 is YFSETQ in the germline V gene. The CDR3 sequence is 14 residues long. The CDR3 reads CASSLDPANTEAFF. CDR3 bases: TGCGCCAGCAGCTTGGATCCAGCGAACACTGAAGCTTTCTTT.

This clonotype was seen a handful of times. A single base separates this from a much larger clone, so it may be a read error. The J gene is TRBJ2-5, the V gene TRBV29-1; D unresolved. The J call is doubtful: the DNA matches TRBJ2-1 better. Germline V gives CDR1 SQVTM, CDR2 ANQGSEA. The CDR3 has 11 amino acids. CDR3 nucleotide sequence: TGCAGCGTCGCGAGAGCTATTGAGCAGTTCTTC. Translated, it gives CSVARAIEQFF.

This clonotype was observed a single time. The rearrangement joins TRBV7-2 to TRBJ2-1, with 10 nucleotides matching TRBD1. The CDR3 covers 17 residues. Looked up from germline, CDR1 is SGHTA and CDR2 is FQGNSA. V lost 2 bases, J lost 10 bases, and 14 bases stayed unmatched. CDR3 bases: TGTGCCAGCAGCTTAAGGTTAAGGACAGGGGGGGCGGAAGAGCAGTTCTTC. It yields the protein CASSLRLRTGGAEEQFF.

There are many counts of this clonotype. V gene TRBV28 combines with J gene TRBJ2-3, with D possibly being TRBD2 (5 bases). This CDR3 contains 15 residues. Trimming removed 8 bases from V and 0 bases from J, with 15 bases in between. CDR1 and CDR2 from the germline V gene are MDHEN and SYDVKM. CDR3 loop: CASGRRSASTDTQYF. DNA for the CDR3: TGTGCCAGCGGGAGAAGGTCCGCCAGCACAGATACGCAGTATTTT.

The V and J genes are TRBV28 and TRBJ2-5; TRBD2 aligns across 8 bases. The end of the DNA is better explained by TRBJ2-7, so the J call may be wrong. CDR1 and CDR2 from the germline V gene are MDHEN and SYDVKM. This CDR3 has 15 amino acids. The CDR3 DNA is TGTGCCAGCACTGTTAGGACTAGCAGCTCCTACGAGCAGTACTTC. Encoded protein: CASTVRTSSSYEQYF.

The chain couples TRBV27 to TRBJ1-4; tentatively, D is TRBD1 (6 bases). V was pared by 6 bases and J by 10 bases, with 21 bases between. The CDR3 is 15 amino acids. Germline-derived CDR1 and CDR2 are MNHEY and SMNVEV (reference sequence). The CDR3 DNA follows: TGTGCCAGCAGCTCGGCGGGGGGCGGGCCAGGAAAACTGTTTTTT. It yields the protein CASSSAGGGPGKLFF. Variable domain in full (rest from reference TRBV27 and TRBJ1-4): EAQVTQNPRYLITVTGKKLTVTCSQNMNHEYMSWYRQDPGLGLRQIYYSMNVEVTDKGDVPEGYKVSRKEKRNFPLILESPSPNQTSLYFCASSSAGGGPGKLFFGSGTQLSVL.

The sample holds a few counts of this clonotype. The chain couples TRBV5-6 to TRBJ1-6, with no clear D. V lost 0 bases and J 7 bases, leaving 8 bases between the germline ends. The CDR3 is made up of 14 amino acids. Looked up from germline, CDR1 is SGHDT and CDR2 is YYEEEE. The CDR3, as DNA: TGTGCCAGCAGCTTGGAACAGTCGAATTCACCCCTCCACTTT. Translated, it gives CASSLEQSNSPLHF.

In this sample, this clonotype turned up a few times. The CDR3 is CATSDQPVTGRTETQYF. The CDR3 region has the DNA TGTGCCACCAGTGACCAACCGGTGACAGGGCGAACAGAGACCCAGTACTTC. This chain links TRBV24-1 with TRBJ2-5; 7 bases are a match to TRBD1. V dropped 4 bases and J dropped 4; count of bases not matched to a gene: 14. Germline assignment: CDR1 KGHDR and CDR2 SFDVKD. The CDR3 is 17 residues long.

This clonotype has just a few counts. The chain links TRBV6-1 to TRBJ2-1; 7 bases are shared with TRBD2. With V trimmed by 6 bases and J by 3 bases, 5 bases remained unmatched. Germline CDR1 is MNHNS and CDR2 is SASEGT. This CDR3 comprises 14 residues. The CDR3, as DNA: TGTGCCAGCAGGTTGCAGCGGGACTACAATGAGCAGTTCTTC. Amino acids: CASRLQRDYNEQFF.

This clonotype has just a few counts. The chain uses TRBV29-1 and TRBJ2-3; D possibly corresponds to TRBD1 (5 bases). The CDR3 length is 13 residues. The germline V gene has CDR1 SQVTM and CDR2 ANQGSEA. V was cut by 4 bases and J by 4 bases, with 12 bases left in between. This CDR3 reads CSVGVAGSDTQYF. The DNA of the CDR3 is TGCAGCGTTGGTGTCGCAGGGTCAGATACGCAGTATTTT.

This chain connects TRBV19 to TRBJ2-7; D tentatively reads TRBD1 or TRBD2 (5 bases each). This CDR3 has 15 residues. The ends were cut back, 5 bases at V and 2 bases at J, with 16 bases in the middle. Germline V gene sequence: CDR1 LNHDA, CDR2 SQIVND (reference sequence). The CDR3 spells CASSDKSGAAYEQYF. In DNA form, the CDR3 reads TGTGCCAGTAGTGATAAATCCGGGGCCGCCTACGAGCAGTACTTC.

This sequence joins TRBV28 and TRBJ2-3; 9 nucleotides agree with TRBD1. Per the germline V gene, CDR1 is MDHEN and CDR2 is SYDVKM. The CDR3 is made up of 16 amino acids. After removal of 6 bases from V and 6 bases from J, the junction contained 13 bases not matched to a gene. The CDR3: CASSGTDRGNLDTQYF. CDR3 sequence (DNA): TGTGCCAGCAGCGGAACGGACAGGGGAAATTTGGATACGCAGTATTTT.

CDR3 nucleotide sequence: TGTGCCAGCATCCCCCCGGCCGGGGCAACTAGCGGGATCCAAGAGACCCAGTACTTC. Translation: CASIPPAGATSGIQETQYF. The chain is built from TRBV7-2 and TRBJ2-5; TRBD2 agrees at 10 bases. CDR3 length: 19 residues. V shed 7 bases, J shed 1 base, and the junction held 18 bases outside the gene matches. Germline CDR1 is SGHTA and CDR2 is FQGNSA. The full variable domain, its missing parts supplied by reference TRBV7-2 and TRBJ2-5, is GAGVSQSPSNKVTEKGKDVELRCDPISGHTALYWYRQSLGQGLEFLIYFQGNSAPDKSGLPSDRFSAERTGGSVSTLTIQRTQQEDSAVYLCASIPPAGATSGIQETQYFGPGTRLLVL.

The rearrangement links TRBV7-2 to TRBJ2-5, with D possibly matching TRBD2 (6 bases). The germline CDR1 and CDR2 sequences are SGHTA and FQGNSA. The CDR3 consists of 14 residues. V lost 5 bases and J 5 bases, leaving 15 bases between the germline ends. The CDR3 region has the DNA TGTGCCAGCAGCCCGGGAGCGAACAGGGAGACCCAGTACTTC. Translating gives CASSPGANRETQYF.

The table lists this clonotype with many counts. CDR3 sequence reads: CASSPVGGYQPQHF. The CDR3 nucleotides read TGTGCCAGCTCACCAGTGGGTGGTTATCAGCCCCAGCATTTT. This rearrangement joins TRBV18 to TRBJ1-5; unclear D gene. This CDR3 region has 14 residues. Trimming cost V 2 bases and J 5 bases, with 10 bases left between them. Looked up from germline, CDR1 is KGHSH and CDR2 is LQKENI.

This clonotype was counted between two and nine times. V is TRBV28 and J is TRBJ2-7; 7 nucleotides agree with TRBD1. Germline V CDR1 and CDR2: MDHEN, SYDVKM. This CDR3 has 16 amino acids. The V gene end was trimmed by 2 bases and the J gene end by 5 bases; junction bases not matched to a gene: 12. This chain's CDR3 is CASSLTYRGLWDEQYF. In DNA, the CDR3 is TGTGCCAGCAGTTTAACCTACAGGGGCCTCTGGGACGAGCAGTACTTC. The complete variable domain, with remaining parts taken from reference TRBV28 and TRBJ2-7, reads DVKVTQSSRYLVKRTGEKVFLECVQDMDHENMFWYRQDPGLGLRLIYFSYDVKMKEKGDIPEGYSVSREKKERFSLILESASTNQTSMYLCASSLTYRGLWDEQYFGPGTRLTVT.

This clonotype turned up a few times. The chain uses TRBV3-1 and TRBJ2-7; D may correspond to TRBD1 or TRBD2 (6 bases each). The CDR3 totals 15 residues. V was shortened by 1 base and J by 2 bases, with 12 bases between the two germline ends. Germline loops: CDR1 LGHDT, CDR2 YNNKEL (reference sequence). CDR3 sequence (DNA): TGTGCCAGCAGCCAAGGTACGGGGGCCCCCTACGAGCAGTACTTC. This encodes CASSQGTGAPYEQYF.

The rearrangement uses TRBV28 and TRBJ1-5, with TRBD1 matching 9 bases. With V trimmed by 6 bases and J by 4 bases, 13 bases remained unmatched. The CDR3 sequence is 17 residues long. Germline V CDR1 and CDR2: MDHEN, SYDVKM. The CDR3 is CASRTSSGTGRNQPQHF. CDR3 in DNA: TGTGCCAGCAGAACTAGCTCCGGGACAGGGAGGAATCAGCCCCAGCATTTT. Based on the CDR3 plus reference TRBV28 and TRBJ1-5, the full variable domain is DVKVTQSSRYLVKRTGEKVFLECVQDMDHENMFWYRQDPGLGLRLIYFSYDVKMKEKGDIPEGYSVSREKKERFSLILESASTNQTSMYLCASRTSSGTGRNQPQHFGDGTRLSIL.

The chain is built from TRBV27 and TRBJ1-5, with D possibly TRBD1 on 6 matching bases. The CDR3 runs to 15 residues. V was cut by 5 bases and J by 0 bases, with 11 bases left in between. Germline CDR1 is MNHEY and CDR2 is SMNVEV (reference sequence). CDR3 nucleotides: TGTGCCAGCAGTCGGTTAGGGGGTAGCAATCAGCCCCAGCATTTT. Translation: CASSRLGGSNQPQHF.

This clonotype has only a few counts. This chain joins TRBV13 and TRBJ1-4; 12 nucleotides agree with TRBD1. The CDR3 has 15 residues. CDR1 and CDR2 from the germline V gene are PRHDT and FYEKMQ (reference sequence). Unmatched junction bases numbered 4, after V lost 4 bases and J lost 7 bases. DNA for the CDR3: TGTGCCAGCAGCTCCCGGGACAGGGGGCCTGAAAAACTGTTTTTT. This encodes CASSSRDRGPEKLFF.

The J gene is TRBJ2-1, the V gene TRBV6-1, with 9 bases that match TRBD2. Germline V gene sequence: CDR1 MNHNS, CDR2 SASEGT. Trimming at V came to 6 bases and at J to 7 bases, leaving 13 bases not matched to a gene. CDR3 length: 16 amino acids. The CDR3 is CASSVFSGSNKNEQFF. The DNA for the CDR3 is TGTGCCAGCAGCGTATTTAGCGGGAGTAATAAAAATGAGCAGTTCTTC.

This clonotype was seen only a few times. This chain connects TRBV4-1 to TRBJ2-2, with D unresolved. The CDR3 is 13 amino acids. Trimming left V 2 bases short and J 3 bases short, with 4 bases between. CDR1 and CDR2 from the germline V gene are MGHRA and YSYEKL. CDR3 nucleotide sequence: TGCGCCAGCAGCCAACAGTACACCGGGGAGCTGTTTTTT. Amino acid sequence: CASSQQYTGELFF.

The genes are TRBV11-2 and TRBJ2-4; either TRBD1 or TRBD2 may supply D (5 bases each). The CDR3 is made up of 13 amino acids. V gave up 4 bases and J gave up 10 bases, with 14 bases separating them. Germline CDR1 SGHAT, CDR2 FQNNGV. CDR3 loop: CASSSGPLRIQYF. The CDR3 DNA reads as TGTGCCAGCAGCTCGGGACCTCTACGGATTCAGTACTTC.

The sample holds a few counts of this clonotype. The junction and the germline gene differ at one end; a read error may be behind it. The V gene is TRBV6-1, the J gene TRBJ2-1, with D possibly being TRBD2 (5 bases). Germline loops: CDR1 MNHNS, CDR2 SASEGT. This CDR3 spans 13 amino acids. CDR3: CASRDTRTGERFF. In DNA form, the CDR3 reads TGTGCCAGCAGAGATACTAGGACGGGTGAGCGGTTCTTC.